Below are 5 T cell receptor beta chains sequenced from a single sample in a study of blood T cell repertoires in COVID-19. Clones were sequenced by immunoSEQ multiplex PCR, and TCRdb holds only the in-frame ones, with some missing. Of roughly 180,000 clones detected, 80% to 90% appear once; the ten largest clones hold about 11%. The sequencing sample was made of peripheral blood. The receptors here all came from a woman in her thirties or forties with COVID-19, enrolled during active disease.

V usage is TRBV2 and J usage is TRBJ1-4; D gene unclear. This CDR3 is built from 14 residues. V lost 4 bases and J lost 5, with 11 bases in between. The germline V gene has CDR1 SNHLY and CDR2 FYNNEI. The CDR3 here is CASSVFEHNEKLFF. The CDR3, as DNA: TGTGCCAGCAGTGTTTTCGAGCACAATGAAAAACTGTTTTTT.

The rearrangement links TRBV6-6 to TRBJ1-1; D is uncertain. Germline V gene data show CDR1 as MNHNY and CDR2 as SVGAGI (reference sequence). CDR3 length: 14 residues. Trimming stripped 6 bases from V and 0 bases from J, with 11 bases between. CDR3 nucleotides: TGTGCCAGCAGGAAGTTGGGCCTGAACACTGAAGCTTTCTTT. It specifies CASRKLGLNTEAFF.

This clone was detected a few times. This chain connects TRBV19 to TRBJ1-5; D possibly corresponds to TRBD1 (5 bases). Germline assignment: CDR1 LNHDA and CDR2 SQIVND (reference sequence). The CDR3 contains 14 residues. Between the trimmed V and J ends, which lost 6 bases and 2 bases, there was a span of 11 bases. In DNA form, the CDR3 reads TGTGCCAGTAGCTGGGGCATGGGCAATCAGCCCCAGCATTTT. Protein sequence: CASSWGMGNQPQHF. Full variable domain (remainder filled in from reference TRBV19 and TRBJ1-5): DGGITQSPKYLFRKEGQNVTLSCEQNLNHDAMYWYRQDPGQGLRLIYYSQIVNDFQKGDIAEGYSVSREKKESFPLTVTSAQKNPTAFYLCASSWGMGNQPQHFGDGTRLSIL.

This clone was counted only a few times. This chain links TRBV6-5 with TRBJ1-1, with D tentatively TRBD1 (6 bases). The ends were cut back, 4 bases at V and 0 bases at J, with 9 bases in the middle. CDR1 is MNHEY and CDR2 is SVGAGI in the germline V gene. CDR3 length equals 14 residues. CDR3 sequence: CASSFGQLNTEAFF. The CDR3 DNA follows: TGTGCCAGCAGTTTCGGACAGCTGAACACTGAAGCTTTCTTT.

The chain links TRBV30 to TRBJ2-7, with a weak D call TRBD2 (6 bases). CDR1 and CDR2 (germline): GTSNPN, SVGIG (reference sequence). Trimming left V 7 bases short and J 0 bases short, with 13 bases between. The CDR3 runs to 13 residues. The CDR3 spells CASRDSSSYEQYF. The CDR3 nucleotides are TGTGCCTCCCGGGACTCCAGCTCCTACGAGCAGTACTTC.